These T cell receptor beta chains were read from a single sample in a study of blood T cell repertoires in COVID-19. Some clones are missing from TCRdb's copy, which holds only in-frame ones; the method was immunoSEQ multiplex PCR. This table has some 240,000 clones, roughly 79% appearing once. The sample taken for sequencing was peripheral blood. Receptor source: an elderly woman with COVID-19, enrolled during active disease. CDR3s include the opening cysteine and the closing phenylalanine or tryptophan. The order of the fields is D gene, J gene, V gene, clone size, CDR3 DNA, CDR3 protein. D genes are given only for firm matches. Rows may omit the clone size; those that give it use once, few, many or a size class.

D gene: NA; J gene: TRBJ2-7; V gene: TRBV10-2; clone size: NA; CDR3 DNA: TGCGCCAGCAGTGATCCCGGGGACTACGAGCAGTACTTC; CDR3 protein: CASSDPGDYEQYF
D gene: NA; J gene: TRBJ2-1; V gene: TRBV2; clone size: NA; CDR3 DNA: TGTGCCAGCAGGAAGGGATCTATCTCGGGGTACAATGAGCAGTTCTTC; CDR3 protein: CASRKGSISGYNEQFF
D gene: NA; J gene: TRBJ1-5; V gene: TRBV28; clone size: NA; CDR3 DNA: TGTGCCAGCAGTTTCTCTCAGCCCCAGCATTTT; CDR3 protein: CASSFSQPQHF
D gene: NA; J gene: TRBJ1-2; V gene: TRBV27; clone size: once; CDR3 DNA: TGTGCCAGCAGTTTTAACGGGGGAGGTGGCTACACCTTC; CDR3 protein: CASSFNGGGGYTF
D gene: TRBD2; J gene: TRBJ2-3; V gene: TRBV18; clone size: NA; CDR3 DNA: TGTGCCAGCTCATCCTCCGCGGCAGCGGGGGGTGTTACGCAGTATTTT; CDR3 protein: CASSSSAAAGGVTQYF
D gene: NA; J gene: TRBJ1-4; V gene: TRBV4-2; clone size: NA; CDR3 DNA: TGTGCCAGCAGCCGGACCCTTGGGGGGGCGGATGAAAAACTGTTTTTT; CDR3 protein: CASSRTLGGADEKLFF
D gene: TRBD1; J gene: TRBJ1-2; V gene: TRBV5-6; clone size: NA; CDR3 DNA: TGTGCCAGCAGCCAGATGGACAGGGTAGGATCTGGCTACACCTTC; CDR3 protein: CASSQMDRVGSGYTF
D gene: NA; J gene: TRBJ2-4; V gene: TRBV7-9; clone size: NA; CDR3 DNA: TGTGCCAGCAGCCCCCGGGAAGTCAAAAACATTCAGTACTTC; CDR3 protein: CASSPREVKNIQYF
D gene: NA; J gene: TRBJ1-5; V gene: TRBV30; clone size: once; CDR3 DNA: TGTGCCTGGAGTGACGGGGTGAATCAGCCCCAGCATTTT; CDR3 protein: CAWSDGVNQPQHF
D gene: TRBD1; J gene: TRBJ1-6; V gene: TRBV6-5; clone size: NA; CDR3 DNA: TGTGCCAGCAGTTCTGGCGGGACAGGGTATGGGTCACCCCTCCACTTT; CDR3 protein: CASSSGGTGYGSPLHF
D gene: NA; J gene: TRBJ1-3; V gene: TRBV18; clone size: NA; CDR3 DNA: TGTGCCAGCTCACCCGTGGGTCAGGATAACACCATATATTTT; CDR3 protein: CASSPVGQDNTIYF
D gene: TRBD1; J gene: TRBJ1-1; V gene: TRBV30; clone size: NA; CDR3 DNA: TGTGCCTGGAGTGGTTCGGGACAGGTTGAAGCTTTCTTT; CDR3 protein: CAWSGSGQVEAFF
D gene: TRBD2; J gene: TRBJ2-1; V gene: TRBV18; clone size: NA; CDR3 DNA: TGTGCCAGCTCCCCTCTTTTGACTAGCGGGGGTAGGAATGAGCAGTTCTTC; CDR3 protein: CASSPLLTSGGRNEQFF
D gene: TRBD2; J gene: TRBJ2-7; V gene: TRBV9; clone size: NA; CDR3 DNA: TGTGCCAGCAGCGTAGAGGAATACCTCGTACTAGCGGGGGCCGGGAGCTCCTACGAGCAGTACTTC; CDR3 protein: CASSVEEYLVLAGAGSSYEQYF
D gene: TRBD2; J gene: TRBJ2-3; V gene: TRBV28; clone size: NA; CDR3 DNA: TGTGCCAGCAGTTTTGGAGCCACGGGAGGGCAAGGTACGCAGTATTTT; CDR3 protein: CASSFGATGGQGTQYF
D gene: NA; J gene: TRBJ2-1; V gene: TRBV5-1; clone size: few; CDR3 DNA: TGCGCCAGCAGCTTGGATCGGAATGAGCAGTTCTTC; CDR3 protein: CASSLDRNEQFF
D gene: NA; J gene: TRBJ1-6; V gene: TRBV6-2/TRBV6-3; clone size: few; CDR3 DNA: TGTGCCAGCAGCCCGGGAGACGGTACTAATTCACCCCTCCACTTT; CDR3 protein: CASSPGDGTNSPLHF
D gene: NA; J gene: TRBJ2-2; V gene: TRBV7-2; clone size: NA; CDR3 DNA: TGTGCCAGCAGCGTGGGACAGAACACCGGGGAGCTGTTTTTT; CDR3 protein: CASSVGQNTGELFF
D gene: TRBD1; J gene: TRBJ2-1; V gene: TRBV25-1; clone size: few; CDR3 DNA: TGTGCCAGCAGGGACGACAGGGGGACACACAATGAGCAGTTCTTC; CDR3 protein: CASRDDRGTHNEQFF
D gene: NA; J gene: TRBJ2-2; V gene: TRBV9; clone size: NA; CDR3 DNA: TGTGCCAGTAAAGGAGGCGGAGCTAACACCGGGGAGCTGTTTTTT; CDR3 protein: CASKGGGANTGELFF
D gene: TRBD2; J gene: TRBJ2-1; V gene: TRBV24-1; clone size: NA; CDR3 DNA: TGTGCCACCAGTGACAAAACAACAGGACTAGCGAGGAATGAGCAGTTCTTC; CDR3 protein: CATSDKTTGLARNEQFF
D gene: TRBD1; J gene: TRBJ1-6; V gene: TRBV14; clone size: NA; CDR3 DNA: TGTGCCAGCAGCCAAGGCCCGGACAGGGAAGGTTCACCCCTCCACTTT; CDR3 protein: CASSQGPDREGSPLHF
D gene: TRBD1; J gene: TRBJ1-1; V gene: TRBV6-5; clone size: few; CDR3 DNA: TGTGCCAGCAGTTACTCGACCCAGGGGGACACTGAAGCTTTCTTT; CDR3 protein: CASSYSTQGDTEAFF
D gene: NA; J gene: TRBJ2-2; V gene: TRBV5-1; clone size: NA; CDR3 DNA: TGCGCCAGCAGGGAGGGGGCCGGCACCGGGGAGCTGTTTTTT; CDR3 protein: CASREGAGTGELFF
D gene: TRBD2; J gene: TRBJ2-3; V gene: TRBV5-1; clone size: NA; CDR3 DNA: TGCGCCAGCAGCTTGGAAGCGGGGGGCTTCACAGATACGCAGTATTTT; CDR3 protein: CASSLEAGGFTDTQYF
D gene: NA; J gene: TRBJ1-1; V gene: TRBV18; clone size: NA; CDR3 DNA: TGTGCCAGCTCACCAACCCCCTACGCCGGGCCTCAGGGGATGGCTTTCTTT; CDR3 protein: CASSPTPYAGPQGMAFF
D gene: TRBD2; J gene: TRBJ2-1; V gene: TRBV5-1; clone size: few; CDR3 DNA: TGCGCCAGCAGCGGAACTAGCGGGAGCCCTGAGCAGTTCTTC; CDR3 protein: CASSGTSGSPEQFF
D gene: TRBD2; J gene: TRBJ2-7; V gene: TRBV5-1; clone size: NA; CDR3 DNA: TGCGCCAGCAGCCTACAGACTAGCGGGGTTTCCTACGAGCAGTACTTC; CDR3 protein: CASSLQTSGVSYEQYF
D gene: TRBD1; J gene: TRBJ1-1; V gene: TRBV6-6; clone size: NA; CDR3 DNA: TGTGCCAGCAGTTATGATCAGGGGGTCACTGAAGCTTTCTTT; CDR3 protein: CASSYDQGVTEAFF
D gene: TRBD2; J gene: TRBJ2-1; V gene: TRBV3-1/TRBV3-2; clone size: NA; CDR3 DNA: TGTGCCAGCAGCCCCAATAGCGGGAGCTCCTACAATGAGCAGTTCTTC; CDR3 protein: CASSPNSGSSYNEQFF
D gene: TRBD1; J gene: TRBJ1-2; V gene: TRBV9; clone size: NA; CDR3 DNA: TGTGCCAGCAGCGTTGGGACAGTTTTAAACTATGGCTACACCTTC; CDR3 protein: CASSVGTVLNYGYTF
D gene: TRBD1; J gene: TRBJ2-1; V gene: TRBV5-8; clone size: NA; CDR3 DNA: TGTGCCAGCAGCAACACAGGGGTCCCTTACAATGAGCAGTTCTTC; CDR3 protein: CASSNTGVPYNEQFF
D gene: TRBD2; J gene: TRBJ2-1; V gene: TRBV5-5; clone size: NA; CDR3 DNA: TGTGCCAGCAGTTCGGGACTAGCGGGAGGTAATGAGCAGTTCTTC; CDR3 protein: CASSSGLAGGNEQFF
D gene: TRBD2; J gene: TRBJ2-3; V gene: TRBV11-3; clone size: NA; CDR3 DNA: TGTGCCAGCAGCTCCCCCGCTAGCGGGAGCACAGATACGCAGTATTTT; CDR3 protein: CASSSPASGSTDTQYF
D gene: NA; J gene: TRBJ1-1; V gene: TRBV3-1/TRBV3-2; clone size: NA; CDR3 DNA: TGTGCCAGCAGCCAAGTCCGAGGGCTAGGGGCTTTCTTT; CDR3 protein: CASSQVRGLGAFF
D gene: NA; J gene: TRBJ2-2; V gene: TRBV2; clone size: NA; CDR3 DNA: TGTGCCAGCAGTCTGACCGGGGAGCTGTTTTTT; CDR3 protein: CASSLTGELFF
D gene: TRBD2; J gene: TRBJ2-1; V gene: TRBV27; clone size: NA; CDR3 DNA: TGTGCCAGCAGCTTTCTAGCGGGAGGATATGAGCAGTTCTTC; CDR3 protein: CASSFLAGGYEQFF
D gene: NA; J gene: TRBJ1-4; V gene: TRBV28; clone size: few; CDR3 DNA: TGTGCCAGCAGTTCCCCAGGGACACAAAAACTGTTTTTT; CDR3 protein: CASSSPGTQKLFF
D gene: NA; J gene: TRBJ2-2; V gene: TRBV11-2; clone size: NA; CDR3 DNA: TGTGCCAGCAGCTCCGTAGGCAGGAGGGACGGGGAGCTGTTTTTT; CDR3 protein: CASSSVGRRDGELFF
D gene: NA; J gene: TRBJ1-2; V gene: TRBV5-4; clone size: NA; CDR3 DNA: TGTGCCAGCAGCCCCGGTGGGGGCCCTAACTATGGCTACACCTTC; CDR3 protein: CASSPGGGPNYGYTF
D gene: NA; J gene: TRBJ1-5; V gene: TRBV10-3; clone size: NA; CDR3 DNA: TGTGCCATCAGTGACGGGGGGATGAATCAGCCCCAGCATTTT; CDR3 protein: CAISDGGMNQPQHF
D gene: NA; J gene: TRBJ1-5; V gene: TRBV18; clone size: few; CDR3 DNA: TGTGCCAGCTCCCCGGTCGACAATCAGCCCCAGCATTTT; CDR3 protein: CASSPVDNQPQHF
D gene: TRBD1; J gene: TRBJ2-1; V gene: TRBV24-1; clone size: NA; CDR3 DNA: TGTGCCACCAGGGTTACAGGGGGCAATGAGCAGTTCTTC; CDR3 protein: CATRVTGGNEQFF
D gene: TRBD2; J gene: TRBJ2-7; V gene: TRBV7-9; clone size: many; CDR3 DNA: TGTGCCAGCAGCTCCGGACTAGCGGACTCCTACGAGCAGTACTTC; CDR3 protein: CASSSGLADSYEQYF
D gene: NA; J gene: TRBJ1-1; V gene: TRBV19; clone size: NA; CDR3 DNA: TGTGCCAGTAGTATCGGAGGGAGGATTCAGAACAGCGAAGCTTTCTTT; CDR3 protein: CASSIGGRIQNSEAFF
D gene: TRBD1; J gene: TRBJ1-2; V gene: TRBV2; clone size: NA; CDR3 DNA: TGTGCCAGCAGTACGCCCAGGGGGGAAAACTATGGCTACACCTTC; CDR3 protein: CASSTPRGENYGYTF
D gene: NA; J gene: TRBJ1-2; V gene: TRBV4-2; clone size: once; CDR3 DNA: TGTGCCAGCAGCCAGGCCTCGTATGGCTACACCTTC; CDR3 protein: CASSQASYGYTF
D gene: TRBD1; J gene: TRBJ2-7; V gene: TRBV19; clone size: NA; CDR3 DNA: TGTGCCAGTAGTGAACAGGGGTTCTACGAGCAGTACTTC; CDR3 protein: CASSEQGFYEQYF
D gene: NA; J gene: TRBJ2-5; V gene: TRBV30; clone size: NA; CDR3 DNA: TGTGCCTACCTCCAGGGTCTCGGAGAGACCCAGTACTTC; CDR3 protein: CAYLQGLGETQYF
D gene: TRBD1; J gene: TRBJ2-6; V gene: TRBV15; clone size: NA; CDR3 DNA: TGTGCCACCAGCAGGGACAGGGGCCTTGGGGCCAACGTCCTGACTTTC; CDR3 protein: CATSRDRGLGANVLTF
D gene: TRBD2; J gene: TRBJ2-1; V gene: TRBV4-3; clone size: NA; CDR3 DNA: TGCGCCAGCAGCCGTCGGGCGGGAGACTCCTACAATGAGCAGTTCTTC; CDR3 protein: CASSRRAGDSYNEQFF
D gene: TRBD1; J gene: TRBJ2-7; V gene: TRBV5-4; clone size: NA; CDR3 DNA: TGTGCCAGCAGCCAGGGGGCGAGCTCCTACGAGCAGTACTTC; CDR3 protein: CASSQGASSYEQYF
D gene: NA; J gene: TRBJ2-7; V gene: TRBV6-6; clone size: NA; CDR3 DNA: TGTGCCAGCAGTTACTCGCCCGGCTCCTACGAGCAGTACTTC; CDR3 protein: CASSYSPGSYEQYF